This T cell receptor beta chain was sequenced for a study of PD-1 blockade in classical Hodgkin lymphoma. General study findings and limits: TCR diversity in CD4+, not CD8+, cells rose significantly by C4D1. Baseline diversity was lower in partial responders and progressors than complete responders.

This clone appeared a single time. The antigen remains unidentified. Autologous stem cell transplantation was followed by relapse in every patient, and brentuximab vedotin exposure varied. This table comes from immunoSEQ multiplex PCR, and its TCRdb copy is limited to in-frame clones, with some not included. The sample consists of about 54,000 clones, approximately 89% of them appearing once. CDR1 and CDR2 (germline): MDHEN, SYDVKM. This CDR3 comprises 14 residues. The trim removed 3 bases at V and 0 bases at J, leaving 2 bases unmatched. This receptor was identified in a human donor with classical Hodgkin lymphoma. This chain joins TRBV28 and TRBJ2-7, with 7 bases identical to TRBD1. Sequencing used peripheral blood mononuclear cells (PBMCs), obtained before the second cycle of nivolumab. DNA for the CDR3: TGTGCCAGCAGTTTGAGGGGGCCCTCCTACGAGCAGTACTTC. Amino acid sequence: CASSLRGPSYEQYF. Full variable domain (remainder filled in from reference TRBV28 and TRBJ2-7): DVKVTQSSRYLVKRTGEKVFLECVQDMDHENMFWYRQDPGLGLRLIYFSYDVKMKEKGDIPEGYSVSREKKERFSLILESASTNQTSMYLCASSLRGPSYEQYFGPGTRLTVT.